Listed below are T cell receptor beta chains from one sample, sequenced in a study of blood T cell repertoires in COVID-19. Using immunoSEQ multiplex PCR, the repertoire was profiled, and TCRdb retains in-frame clones only, with some absent. Of around 110,000 clones listed, 70% to 80% were seen once; the top ten hold 0.75% to 1%. Sequenced material: peripheral blood. All receptors derive from a human donor with acute or convalescent COVID-19. The donor label of this sample is uncertain. CDR3s include the opening cysteine and the closing phenylalanine or tryptophan. A D gene is named only where the DNA matches it firmly. A clone size is listed for some rows: how often the clone was seen (once, few, many), or a class if it is expanded.

clone_size	d_call	v_call	j_call	cdr3_aa	cdr3_nt
once	NA	TRBV5-6	TRBJ2-2	CASSLGGPSKLFF	TGTGCCAGCAGCTTGGGAGGCCCCTCGAAGCTGTTTTTT
NA	NA	TRBV6-5	TRBJ2-3	CATLEEPDTQYF	TGTGCCACCCTGGAGGAGCCAGATACGCAGTATTTT
few	TRBD2	TRBV6-2/TRBV6-3	TRBJ2-1	CASSYRAGGYYNEQFF	TGTGCCAGCAGCTATAGAGCGGGGGGTTACTACAATGAGCAGTTCTTC
few	NA	TRBV24-1	TRBJ2-5	CATSDPPVRGRETQYF	TGTGCCACCAGTGATCCGCCCGTACGGGGTCGTGAGACCCAGTACTTC
few	TRBD1	TRBV7-9	TRBJ1-2	CASSRGQGREHGYTF	TGTGCCAGCAGCCGAGGACAGGGGCGGGAACATGGCTACACCTTC
NA	TRBD1	TRBV5-1	TRBJ2-3	CASSPWTGGKDTQYF	TGCGCCAGCAGCCCCTGGACAGGGGGTAAGGATACGCAGTATTTT
NA	NA	TRBV4-2	TRBJ1-1	CASSQEHRVGGTEAFF	TGTGCCAGCAGCCAAGAGCACAGGGTTGGTGGCACTGAAGCTTTCTTT
NA	TRBD1	TRBV4-1	TRBJ2-3	CASSQTGGYLADTQYF	TGCGCCAGCAGCCAGACAGGGGGCTATTTAGCAGATACGCAGTATTTT
NA	NA	TRBV3-1/TRBV3-2	TRBJ1-4	CASSPGSEKLFF	TGTGCCAGCAGCCCCGGGAGCGAAAAACTGTTTTTT
NA	NA	TRBV3-1/TRBV3-2	TRBJ2-3	CASSQHDLDTQYF	TGTGCCAGCAGCCAGCACGACTTGGATACGCAGTATTTT